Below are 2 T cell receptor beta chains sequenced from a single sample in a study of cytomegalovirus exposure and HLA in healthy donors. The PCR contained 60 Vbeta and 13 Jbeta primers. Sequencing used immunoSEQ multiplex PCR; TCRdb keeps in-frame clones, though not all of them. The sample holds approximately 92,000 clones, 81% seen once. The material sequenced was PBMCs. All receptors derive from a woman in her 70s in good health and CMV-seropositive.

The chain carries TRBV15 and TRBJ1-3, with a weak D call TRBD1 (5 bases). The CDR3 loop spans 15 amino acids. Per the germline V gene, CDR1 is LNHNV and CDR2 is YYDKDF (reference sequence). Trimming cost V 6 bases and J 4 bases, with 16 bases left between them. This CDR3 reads CATRAAGESGNTIYF. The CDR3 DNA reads TGTGCCACCAGAGCCGCGGGGGAGTCCGGAAACACCATATATTTT.

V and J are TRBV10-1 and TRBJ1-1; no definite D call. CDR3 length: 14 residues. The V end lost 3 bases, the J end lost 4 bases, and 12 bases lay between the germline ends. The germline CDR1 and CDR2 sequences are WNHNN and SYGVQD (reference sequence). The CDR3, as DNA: TGCGCCAGCAGTGAACAGCGCCGGGGCACTGAAGCTTTCTTT. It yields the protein CASSEQRRGTEAFF.